This T cell receptor (beta chain) was profiled in a study of cytomegalovirus exposure and HLA in healthy donors. Primers included in the PCR were 60 Vbeta and 13 Jbeta primers. Sequencing used immunoSEQ multiplex PCR; TCRdb keeps in-frame clones, though not all of them. The sample gives a few hundred thousand clones, about 93% of which show up once; about 1.8% is in the top ten. Turning to this clone: Its antigen is still unknown.

Study-level points and caveats: In a later analysis, the majority of CMV-associated beta chains seemingly showed HLA restriction. Later on, an analysis tied about 17,000 TCR beta sequences to HLA alleles at 0.05 false discovery rate. Reported results showed that the classifier diagnosed cytomegalovirus status with high specificity and sensitivity. A previous analysis found most TCR beta V segments productive roughly 87% or roughly 30% of the time.

The source material was PBMCs. The sequence was obtained from a girl aged 2 to 10 in good health and CMV-seronegative.

The CDR3 here is CASSPPGTRGGTQYF. The CDR3 DNA reads as TGTGCCAGCAGCCCCCCCGGGACTAGGGGGGGAACGCAGTATTTT. The V gene is TRBV14, the J gene TRBJ2-3; 8 bases fit TRBD2. Germline CDR1 reads SGHDN; CDR2 reads FVKESK. The trim removed 4 bases at V and 9 bases at J, leaving 12 bases unmatched. The CDR3 length is 15 residues. The whole variable domain, filled in from reference TRBV14 and TRBJ2-3, reads EAGVTQFPSHSVIEKGQTVTLRCDPISGHDNLYWYRRVMGKEIKFLLHFVKESKQDESGMPNNRFLAERTGGTYSTLKVQPAELEDSGVYFCASSPPGTRGGTQYFGPGTRLTVL.